This entry lists 19 T cell receptor beta chains sequenced from one sample in a study of shared clonotypes between healthy human individuals (dated by TCRdb to the early 2020s). CD8 naive samples were CD45RO-negative cells positively selected for CCR7, giving a CD45RA+CCR7+ population that excluded TemRA cells. The library was built by means of the immunoSEQ multiplex PCR assay. TCRdb carries this immuneACCESS record with in-frame sequences only. Its versions omit some clonotypes, under half of them owing to an unresolved V gene in the studies checked, with the rest unexplained. For this sample there are nearly 2 million clones; roughly 95% appear just once. The top ten constitute roughly 1% of the sample. Sequences were obtained from naive CD8+ T cells sorted from blood. Interpreted using the paper, the cell subset or site label stands for: CD45RA+CCR7+. The receptors here all came from a man aged 18 to 30 in good health.

This clone was counted only a few times. The same CDR3 also results from other DNA sequences found in this sample. This chain uses TRBV13 with TRBJ2-7, with 9 bases aligning to TRBD2. The CDR3 runs 15 residues. Germline V gene sequence: CDR1 PRHDT, CDR2 FYEKMQ (reference sequence). J gave up 1 base and V 0 bases, and 1 base lay outside the gene matches. The CDR3 DNA is TGTGCCAGCAGCTTAGGGACTAGCGGTTCCTACGAGCAGTACTTC. It specifies CASSLGTSGSYEQYF. The variable domain in full, with the rest retrieved from reference TRBV13 and TRBJ2-7, is AAGVIQSPRHLIKEKRETATLKCYPIPRHDTVYWYQQGPGQDPQFLISFYEKMQSDKGSIPDRFSAQQFSDYHSELNMSSLELGDSALYFCASSLGTSGSYEQYFGPGTRLTVT.

The chain couples TRBV27 to TRBJ2-5; D perhaps matches TRBD1 (7 bases). The germline V and J ends were trimmed by 6 bases and 4 bases, with 15 bases remaining between them. Looked up from germline, CDR1 is MNHEY and CDR2 is SMNVEV (reference sequence). There are 14 residues in the CDR3. The CDR3 DNA follows: TGTGCCAGCAGCCCCATCCAGGGGGGAGAGACCCAGTACTTC. Its translation: CASSPIQGGETQYF.

The V call is TRBV25-1, the J call TRBJ2-7; D is ambiguous. From germline, CDR1 is MGHDK and CDR2 SYGVNS. Trimming pared 7 bases from V and 4 bases from J, leaving 14 bases between. The length of the CDR3 is 13 residues. The DNA of the CDR3 is TGTGCCAGCACGACCGATGGGCTATACGAGCAGTACTTC. This sequence encodes CASTTDGLYEQYF.

The J gene is TRBJ1-1, the V gene TRBV6-1, with D possibly matching TRBD1 (6 bases). Germline V gene sequence: CDR1 MNHNS, CDR2 SASEGT. This CDR3 comprises 15 residues. The V end was cut by 1 base, the J end by 1 base, with 10 bases between. The CDR3 nucleotides read TGTGCCAGCAGTGAAGATTTACAGGGGAACACTGAAGCTTTCTTT. Its translation is CASSEDLQGNTEAFF.

The chain is built from TRBV7-9 and TRBJ2-2; no firm D call. CDR3 length: 15 amino acids. V shed 3 bases and J shed 3 bases, with 11 bases lying between them. Germline V gene lookup returns CDR1 SEHNR and CDR2 FQNEAQ (reference sequence). CDR3 nucleotide sequence: TGTGCCAGCAGCTTTGCACCTGGGGACACCGGGGAGCTGTTTTTT. It specifies CASSFAPGDTGELFF.

The chain is built from TRBV28 and TRBJ2-3; 7 bases match TRBD2. V was clipped by 6 bases and J by 5 bases; unmatched bases: 14. The CDR3 spans 16 residues. Germline CDR1 and CDR2: MDHEN and SYDVKM. CDR3 in amino acids: CASSLTGGNGIDTQYF. In DNA, the CDR3 is TGTGCCAGCAGCCTCACCGGGGGGAACGGGATAGATACGCAGTATTTT.

The chain employs TRBV27 and TRBJ1-6; no reliable D call. Trimming removed 2 bases at V and 4 bases at J, with 12 bases between. The CDR3 is made up of 16 amino acids. Germline CDR1 and CDR2: MNHEY and SMNVEV (reference sequence). Here the CDR3 DNA reads TGTGCCAGCAGTTTAGCCCAGCCTCGTTATAATTCACCCCTCCACTTT. This sequence encodes CASSLAQPRYNSPLHF.

V usage is TRBV21-1 and J usage is TRBJ1-6. TRBV21-1 is a pseudogene locus. The CDR3 is 13 residues long. DNA for the CDR3: TGTGCCAGCAGCAAAGTGTCACGGTCACCCCTCCACTTT. Encoded protein: CASSKVSRSPLHF.

This chain connects TRBV21-1 to TRBJ1-3. TRBV21-1 is tagged as a pseudogene. This CDR3 is 15 amino acids long. The CDR3 coding sequence is TGTGCCAGCAGCAAACCTCTCGCGCGACGAAACACCATATATTTT. Translated: CASSKPLARRNTIYF.

As concerns this clone: The same CDR3 arises from other DNA sequences in this sample as well. The chain carries TRBV6-5 and TRBJ2-7, with 12 bases that match TRBD2. J gave up 7 bases and V 3 bases, and 1 base lay outside the gene matches. This CDR3 has 13 residues. Germline V CDR1 and CDR2: MNHEY, SVGAGI. CDR3 in amino acids: CASSYGLAGEQYF. The CDR3 nucleotides read TGTGCCAGCAGTTATGGACTAGCGGGAGAGCAGTACTTC.

The CDR3 is CASSDTNYEQYF. The CDR3 nucleotides read TGCGCCAGCAGTGACACAAACTACGAGCAGTACTTC. The chain employs TRBV10-2 and TRBJ2-7; no definite D call. Germline V gene sequence: CDR1 WSHSY, CDR2 SAAADI. The CDR3 loop spans 12 amino acids. The ends were cut back, 3 bases at V and 3 bases at J, with 6 bases in the middle.

The V and J genes are TRBV10-1 and TRBJ1-3; TRBD1 is a possible D gene (5 bases). Germline V gene data show CDR1 as WNHNN and CDR2 as SYGVQD (reference sequence). The CDR3 has 18 residues. The V and J ends lost 3 bases and 0 bases respectively, with 18 bases between them. Here the CDR3 reads CASSDPASDISSGNTIYF. CDR3 in DNA: TGCGCCAGCAGTGATCCGGCTTCGGACATAAGCTCTGGAAACACCATATATTTT.

V and J are TRBV5-5 and TRBJ2-3; D uncertain. CDR1 is SGHKS, CDR2 YYEKEE, per germline (reference sequence). The CDR3 consists of 13 residues. Trimming removed 4 bases from V and 2 bases from J, with 8 bases in between. The CDR3 sequence is CASSNDVTDTQYF. For the CDR3, the DNA is TGTGCCAGCAGCAACGACGTCACAGATACGCAGTATTTT. The full variable domain, completed using reference TRBV5-5 and TRBJ2-3, is DAGVTQSPTHLIKTRGQQVTLRCSPISGHKSVSWYQQVLGQGPQFIFQYYEKEERGRGNFPDRFSARQFPNYSSELNVNALLLGDSALYLCASSNDVTDTQYFGPGTRLTVL.

The chain is built from TRBV5-1 and TRBJ1-1; 7 bases map to TRBD1. The V and J ends lost 0 bases and 4 bases, in that order; junction bases with no gene match: 12. Germline loops: CDR1 SGHRS, CDR2 YFSETQ. The CDR3 runs to 17 residues. CDR3 nucleotide sequence: TGCGCCAGCAGCTTGGCCCGACAGGGCGAGTTCGGCACTGAAGCTTTCTTT. This gives the protein CASSLARQGEFGTEAFF. Full variable domain (remainder filled in from reference TRBV5-1 and TRBJ1-1): KAGVTQTPRYLIKTRGQQVTLSCSPISGHRSVSWYQQTPGQGLQFLFEYFSETQRNKGNFPGRFSGRQFSNSRSEMNVSTLELGDSALYLCASSLARQGEFGTEAFFGQGTRLTVV.

This rearrangement joins TRBV7-8 to TRBJ2-1; no definite D call. Trimming stripped 1 base from V and 11 bases from J, with 9 bases between. From germline, CDR1 is SGHVS and CDR2 FQNEAQ. The CDR3 is 12 amino acids. The CDR3 sequence: CASSLESPQQFF. Here the CDR3 DNA reads TGTGCCAGCAGCTTAGAGTCCCCCCAGCAGTTCTTC.

This clone was observed once. V gene TRBV4-3 combines with J gene TRBJ2-1; TRBD1 agrees at 10 bases. The CDR3 is made up of 15 amino acids. Trimming removed 4 bases from V and 4 bases from J; junction bases left unmatched: 4. The germline CDR1 and CDR2 sequences are LGHNA and YSLEER. Here the CDR3 DNA reads TGCGCCAGCAGCCCGGACAGGGGGATGTACAATGAGCAGTTCTTC. Translating it yields CASSPDRGMYNEQFF.

V usage is TRBV11-2 and J usage is TRBJ1-4; 7 nucleotides line up with TRBD1. This CDR3 is 14 amino acids long. Per germline, CDR1 SGHAT and CDR2 FQNNGV. Trimming took 5 bases from V and 8 from J; bases not matched to a gene: 8. The CDR3 here is CASSETGNLEKLFF. CDR3 DNA sequence: TGTGCCAGCAGCGAGACAGGGAATCTGGAAAAACTGTTTTTT. Using reference TRBV11-2 and TRBJ1-4 for the parts outside the CDR3, the full variable domain is EAGVAQSPRYKIIEKRQSVAFWCNPISGHATLYWYQQILGQGPKLLIQFQNNGVVDDSQLPKDRFSAERLKGVDSTLKIQPAKLEDSAVYLCASSETGNLEKLFFGSGTQLSVL.

V is TRBV27 and J is TRBJ1-2; 7 nucleotides align to TRBD1. The V gene end was trimmed by 6 bases and the J gene end by 4 bases; junction bases not matched to a gene: 5. The CDR3 runs 13 residues. In germline, CDR1 is MNHEY, CDR2 SMNVEV (reference sequence). The DNA for the CDR3 is TGTGCCAGCAGGACGGGACAGATCTATGGCTACACCTTC. Protein product: CASRTGQIYGYTF.

The rearrangement links TRBV5-6 to TRBJ2-7; the match to TRBD1 covers 7 bases. CDR1 is SGHDT and CDR2 is YYEEEE in the germline V gene. V shed 3 bases, J shed 4 bases, and the junction held 7 bases outside the gene matches. This CDR3 spans 14 amino acids. CDR3 bases: TGTGCCAGCAGCTCCGCCGGGACAGATTACGAGCAGTACTTC. The encoded protein is CASSSAGTDYEQYF.